The present T cell receptor (beta chain) was sequenced within a study of cytomegalovirus exposure and HLA in healthy donors. Method: immunoSEQ multiplex PCR; TCRdb's copy keeps in-frame clones and lacks some. Of about 160,000 clones listed, roughly 90% are singletons. Sequenced sample: PBMCs. This receptor was identified in a young woman in good health and CMV-seronegative.

The CDR3 DNA reads TGTGCCAGCAGCTTACTCAGGGGGTACCAAGAGACCCAGTACTTC. This translates into CASSLLRGYQETQYF. J is TRBJ2-5 and V is TRBV7-9; 7 bases line up with TRBD1. The germline V gene encodes CDR1 SEHNR and CDR2 FQNEAQ (reference sequence). This CDR3 has 15 amino acids. V shed 2 bases and J 0 bases; nucleotides not matched to a gene: 3.